These T cell receptor beta chains were read from a single sample in a study of shared clonotypes between healthy human individuals. Profiled with immunoSEQ multiplex PCR; TCRdb holds only in-frame clones, not every one. The sample has 1.5 million to 1.9 million clones; 98% are singletons. Sequencing was carried out using naive CD4+ T cells sorted from blood. All receptors come from a young man in good health. Each CDR3 is given with its conserved first and last residue. The order of the fields is clone size, D gene, J gene, V gene, CDR3 protein, CDR3 DNA. The D gene is left open where the match is weak. Clone size appears in some rows only: once, few, many, or a class for an expanded clone.

NA | TRBD1 | TRBJ2-7 | TRBV6-5 | CASSWTGAYEQYF | TGTGCCAGCAGTTGGACAGGCGCCTACGAGCAGTACTTC
NA | TRBD1 | TRBJ2-4 | TRBV19 | CASSISVGQAKNIQYF | TGTGCCAGTAGTATATCGGTGGGACAGGCCAAAAACATTCAGTACTTC
NA | NA | TRBJ2-6 | TRBV7-3 | CASSGEMDSGANVLTF | TGTGCCAGCAGCGGGGAGATGGACTCTGGGGCCAACGTCCTGACTTTC
NA | NA | TRBJ2-7 | TRBV11-3 | CASSSRDSYEQYF | TGTGCCAGCAGCTCCCGGGACTCCTACGAGCAGTACTTC
NA | NA | TRBJ2-7 | TRBV21-1 | CASGYRGPYEQYF | TGTGCCAGCGGATACAGGGGACCCTACGAGCAGTACTTC
NA | NA | TRBJ2-5 | TRBV7-3 | CASSFNGAMVETQYF | TGTGCCAGCAGCTTCAATGGGGCCATGGTGGAGACCCAGTACTTC
NA | TRBD1 | TRBJ2-5 | TRBV11-2 | CASRNVGQAQETQYF | TGTGCCAGCAGGAATGTTGGACAGGCACAAGAGACCCAGTACTTC
NA | NA | TRBJ1-2 | TRBV28 | CASSQNLFLVGYTF | TGTGCCAGCAGTCAAAATCTATTCCTCGTTGGCTACACCTTC
NA | NA | TRBJ1-4 | TRBV23-1 | CASSPGTQKLFF | TGCGCCAGCAGTCCCGGGACGCAGAAACTGTTTTTT
NA | NA | TRBJ2-3 | TRBV28 | CASSFVGREQDTQYF | TGTGCCAGCAGTTTTGTTGGCAGGGAGCAAGATACGCAGTATTTT
NA | TRBD2 | TRBJ2-3 | TRBV7-6 | CASSSRLAGATDTQYF | TGTGCCAGCAGCTCCAGACTAGCGGGAGCCACAGATACGCAGTATTTT
NA | NA | TRBJ2-7 | TRBV7-9 | CASSPPRGTNYEQYF | TGTGCCAGCAGCCCCCCGCGGGGGACAAACTACGAGCAGTACTTC
NA | NA | TRBJ2-1 | TRBV5-1 | CASNTGDKLNEQFF | TGCGCCAGCAACACGGGGGACAAACTCAATGAGCAGTTCTTC
NA | NA | TRBJ2-7 | TRBV27 | CASWIMPPTGEQYF | TGTGCCAGCTGGATCATGCCTCCTACCGGGGAGCAGTACTTC
NA | NA | TRBJ1-5 | TRBV7-8 | CASSLMDSVDSRDGQPQHF | TGTGCCAGCAGCTTAATGGACAGCGTAGATTCCAGGGATGGTCAGCCCCAGCATTTT
NA | TRBD1 | TRBJ2-7 | TRBV7-6 | CASSLGRGPSSYEQYF | TGTGCCAGCAGCTTAGGTAGGGGGCCTAGCTCCTACGAGCAGTACTTC
NA | NA | TRBJ2-7 | TRBV28 | CASIGGGQIYEQYF | TGTGCCAGCATTGGGGGGGGACAAATCTACGAGCAGTACTTC
NA | TRBD1 | TRBJ2-7 | TRBV2 | CASRTGGSDYEQYF | TGTGCCAGCAGAACAGGGGGCTCCGACTACGAGCAGTACTTC
NA | NA | TRBJ1-1 | TRBV5-3 | CARSLGRETEAFF | TGTGCCAGAAGCTTGGGCAGGGAGACTGAAGCTTTCTTT
NA | TRBD2 | TRBJ2-1 | TRBV5-1 | CASSLSSGRAANEQFF | TGCGCCAGCAGCTTATCTAGCGGGAGGGCTGCCAATGAGCAGTTCTTC
NA | TRBD2 | TRBJ2-1 | TRBV15 | CATSREIAGREDEQFF | TGTGCCACCAGCAGAGAAATTGCCGGGAGGGAAGATGAGCAGTTCTTC
NA | NA | TRBJ2-1 | TRBV5-5 | CASDRAGAYNEQFF | TGTGCCAGCGATAGAGCGGGCGCATACAATGAGCAGTTCTTC
NA | NA | TRBJ2-3 | TRBV11-3 | CASSSSFGTDTQYF | TGTGCCAGCAGCTCCAGCTTCGGCACAGATACGCAGTATTTT
NA | NA | TRBJ2-7 | TRBV7-8 | CASSLVSTMSGGTYEQYF | TGTGCCAGCAGCTTAGTTTCGACAATGAGTGGTGGAACATACGAGCAGTACTTC
few | NA | TRBJ1-2 | TRBV5-4 | CASSFQLTFDGYTF | TGTGCCAGCAGCTTCCAGCTGACCTTCGATGGCTACACCTTC
NA | NA | TRBJ2-1 | TRBV11-2 | CASSFWRSYNEQFF | TGTGCCAGCAGCTTCTGGCGCTCCTACAATGAGCAGTTCTTC
NA | NA | TRBJ1-2 | TRBV6-1 | CASSERGIYGYTF | TGTGCCAGCAGTGAGCGGGGGATCTATGGCTACACCTTC
once | NA | TRBJ2-3 | TRBV28 | CASSFFATGSSTDTQYF | TGTGCCAGCAGTTTCTTTGCGACAGGTTCTAGCACAGATACGCAGTATTTT
NA | TRBD2 | TRBJ2-3 | TRBV4-1 | CASSQVLAASTDTQYF | TGCGCCAGCAGCCAAGTGCTAGCGGCTAGCACAGATACGCAGTATTTT
NA | NA | TRBJ2-1 | TRBV5-1 | CASSLAGREYNEQFF | TGCGCCAGCAGCTTGGCCGGGCGGGAATACAATGAGCAGTTCTTC
NA | NA | TRBJ2-4 | TRBV27 | CASSCPGPSKDIQYF | TGTGCCAGCAGTTGCCCGGGTCCTTCGAAAGACATTCAGTACTTC
NA | TRBD1 | TRBJ2-7 | TRBV5-1 | CASSLKTGFGIDEQYF | TGCGCCAGCAGCCTTAAGACAGGGTTTGGGATCGACGAGCAGTACTTC
NA | TRBD2 | TRBJ2-1 | TRBV7-7 | CASSSGLAVLNEQFF | TGTGCCAGCAGCTCGGGACTAGCGGTGTTGAATGAGCAGTTCTTC
NA | TRBD2 | TRBJ2-1 | TRBV5-1 | CASSLAGAGGYNEQFF | TGCGCCAGCAGCTTGGCCGGGGCGGGGGGATACAATGAGCAGTTCTTC
NA | NA | TRBJ2-1 | TRBV28 | CASSGVAGSSYNEQFF | TGTGCCAGCTCGGGCGTGGCGGGTAGCTCCTACAATGAGCAGTTCTTC
NA | NA | TRBJ2-7 | TRBV4-3 | CASSLSLAVYEQYF | TGCGCCAGCAGCCTCTCCCTTGCAGTTTACGAGCAGTACTTC
NA | NA | TRBJ1-3 | TRBV9 | CASSVATGMISGNTIYF | TGTGCCAGCAGCGTAGCTACCGGTATGATCTCTGGAAACACCATATATTTT
NA | TRBD2 | TRBJ2-1 | TRBV7-6 | CASSIAGDFIEQFF | TGTGCCAGCAGTATAGCGGGAGATTTCATTGAGCAGTTCTTC
NA | TRBD2 | TRBJ2-1 | TRBV2 | CASSRLAGGLSEQFF | TGTGCCAGCAGCCGACTAGCGGGAGGCCTCAGTGAGCAGTTCTTC
NA | TRBD1 | TRBJ1-1 | TRBV25-1 | CASRGDRGLPEAFF | TGTGCCAGCAGAGGGGACAGGGGGCTCCCTGAAGCTTTCTTT
NA | NA | TRBJ2-1 | TRBV7-9 | CASSRALGGRRNEQFF | TGTGCCAGCAGCCGTGCTCTGGGGGGGCGAAGGAATGAGCAGTTCTTC
NA | TRBD2 | TRBJ2-7 | TRBV13 | CASSIRSGRSSYEQYF | TGTGCCAGCAGCATACGTAGCGGGAGAAGCTCCTACGAGCAGTACTTC